This T cell receptor beta chain was sequenced during a study of blood T cells in healthy people across ages. Alongside a J-beta primer mix, a sample-barcoded 5' primer served in a second PCR lasting about 7 to 12 cycles. TCRdb re-derived calls from the 5' RACE reads in MiXCR, one entry per CDR3 protein. The sample records 1.4 million or so distinct CDR3 sequences, approximately 43% being singletons. There are 20 residues in the CDR3. V lost 4 bases, J lost 4 bases, and 32 bases lay in between. Germline CDR1 is SQVTM and CDR2 is ANQGSEA. Every sample had a minimum of 6.5 million PBMCs isolated. There were at least 5 micrograms of total RNA extracted from every sample.

This clonotype was obtained from a woman aged 18-29 years in good health. V usage is TRBV29-1 and J usage is TRBJ2-1; tentatively, D is TRBD1 or TRBD2 (5 bases each). The sample was blood. This chain's CDR3 is CSVVEGLRDGRRTRYNEQFF. In DNA form, the CDR3 reads TGCAGCGTTGTCGAGGGGCTCCGGGACGGACGTCGGACAAGATACAATGAGCAGTTCTTC.